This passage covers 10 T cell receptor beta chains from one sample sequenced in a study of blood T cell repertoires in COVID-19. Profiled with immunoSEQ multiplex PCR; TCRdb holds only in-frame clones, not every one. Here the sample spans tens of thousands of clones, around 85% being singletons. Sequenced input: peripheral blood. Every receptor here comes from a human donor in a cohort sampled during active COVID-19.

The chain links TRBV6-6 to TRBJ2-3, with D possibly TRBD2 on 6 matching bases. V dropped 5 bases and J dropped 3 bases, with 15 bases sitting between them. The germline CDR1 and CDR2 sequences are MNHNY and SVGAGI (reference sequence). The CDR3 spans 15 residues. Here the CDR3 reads CASSTLRDFTDTQYF. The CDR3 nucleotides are TGTGCCAGCAGTACCTTACGGGACTTTACAGATACGCAGTATTTT.

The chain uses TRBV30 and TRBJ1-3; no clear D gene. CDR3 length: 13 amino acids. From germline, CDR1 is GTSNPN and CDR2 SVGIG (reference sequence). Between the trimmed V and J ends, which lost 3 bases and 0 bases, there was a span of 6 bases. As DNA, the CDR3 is TGTGCCTGGAGCAGGTTCTCTGGAAACACCATATATTTT. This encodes CAWSRFSGNTIYF.

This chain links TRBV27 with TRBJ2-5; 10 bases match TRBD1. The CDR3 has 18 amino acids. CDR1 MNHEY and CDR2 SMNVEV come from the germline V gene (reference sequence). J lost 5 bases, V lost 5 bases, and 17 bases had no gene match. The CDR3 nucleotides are TGTGCCAGCAGTCGGAAAGTGACAGGGGGCCCCCAGCGGGAGACCCAGTACTTC. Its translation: CASSRKVTGGPQRETQYF.

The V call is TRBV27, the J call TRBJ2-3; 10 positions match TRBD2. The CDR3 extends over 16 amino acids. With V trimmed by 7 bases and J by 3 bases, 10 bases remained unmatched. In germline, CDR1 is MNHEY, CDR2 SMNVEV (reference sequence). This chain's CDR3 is CASKQMPSGRTDTQYF. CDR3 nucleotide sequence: TGTGCCAGCAAACAAATGCCTAGCGGGAGAACAGATACGCAGTATTTT.

CDR3 sequence reads: CASSKAGSNEQYF. The CDR3 DNA sequence: TGTGCCAGCAGCAAAGCCGGGAGCAACGAGCAGTACTTC. The chain joins TRBV3-1 (or the pseudogene TRBV3-2) to TRBJ2-7; D may be TRBD2 (6 bases). The CDR3 is 13 amino acids. V was pared by 5 bases and J by 5 bases, with 13 bases between. CDR1 LGHDT and CDR2 YNNKEL come from the germline V gene (reference sequence).

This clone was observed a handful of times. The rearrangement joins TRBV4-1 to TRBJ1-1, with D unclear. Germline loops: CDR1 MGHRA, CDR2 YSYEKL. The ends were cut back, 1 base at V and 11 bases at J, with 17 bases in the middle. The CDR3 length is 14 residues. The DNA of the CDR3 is TGCGCCAGCAGCCAAGGGCAGTTACGGGAATGGGCTTTCTTT. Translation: CASSQGQLREWAFF.

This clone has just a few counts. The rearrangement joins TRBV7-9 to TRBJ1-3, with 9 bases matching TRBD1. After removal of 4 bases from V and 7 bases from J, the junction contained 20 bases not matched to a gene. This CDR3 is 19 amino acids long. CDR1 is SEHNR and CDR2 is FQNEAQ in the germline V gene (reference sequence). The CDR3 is CASSWVGDRASEYRNTIYF. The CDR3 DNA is TGTGCCAGCAGCTGGGTCGGGGACAGGGCGTCCGAATATCGGAACACCATATATTTT.

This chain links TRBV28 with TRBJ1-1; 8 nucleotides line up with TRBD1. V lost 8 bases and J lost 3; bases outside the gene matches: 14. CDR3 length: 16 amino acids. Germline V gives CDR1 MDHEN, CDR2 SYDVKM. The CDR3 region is CASHIRGLGWDTEAFF. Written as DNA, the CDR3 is TGTGCCAGCCATATCAGGGGGCTGGGTTGGGACACTGAAGCTTTCTTT.

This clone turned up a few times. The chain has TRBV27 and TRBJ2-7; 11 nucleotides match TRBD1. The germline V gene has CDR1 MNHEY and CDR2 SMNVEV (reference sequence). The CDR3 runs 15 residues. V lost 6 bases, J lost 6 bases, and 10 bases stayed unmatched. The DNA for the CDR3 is TGTGCCAGCAGATCCGCCACCGGGACAGGGGGCGAGCAGTACTTC. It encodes CASRSATGTGGEQYF.

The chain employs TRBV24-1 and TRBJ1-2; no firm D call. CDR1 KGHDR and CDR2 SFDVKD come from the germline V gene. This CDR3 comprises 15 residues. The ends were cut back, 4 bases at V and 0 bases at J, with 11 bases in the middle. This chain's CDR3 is CATSDPSGTNYGYTF. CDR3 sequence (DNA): TGTGCCACCAGTGACCCATCCGGGACTAACTATGGCTACACCTTC.